Only one count was recorded for the clone carrying this T cell receptor (beta chain). Authors' methods: Reference gene primer amplification gave nucleated cell count estimates. Measured with immunoSEQ multiplex PCR; TCRdb has only the in-frame clones, and not every one. The DNA gave D and trimming, while V, J and clone size come from that table. The profile shows under 300,000 clones, 65% to 85% of them singletons. This specimen belongs to a study of blood T cell repertoires in COVID-19. Across the whole study: Sites across the United States, Italy and Spain contributed samples from acute and convalescent COVID-19. PBMCs, B-cell-depleted T cells, or T cells provided the cDNA or gDNA that made up the material.

Germline V CDR1 and CDR2: MDHEN, SYDVKM. This CDR3 is 17 amino acids long. V shed 8 bases, J shed 4 bases, and the junction held 14 bases outside the gene matches. The specimen sequenced was peripheral blood. The origin of this receptor is a woman in her 40s with active or convalescent COVID-19. V usage is TRBV28 and J usage is TRBJ1-4, with 9 bases that match TRBD1. In nucleotides, the CDR3 is TGTGCCAGCGGAACAGGGGGCGACCCTACCTTTAATGAAAAACTGTTTTTT. This gives the protein CASGTGGDPTFNEKLFF.